Listed here is a single TCR beta chain. The CDR3 runs 14 residues. Germline CDR1 and CDR2: MGHDK and SYGVNS. V shed 1 base and J shed 3 bases, with 7 bases lying between them. These data belong to a study of T cell changes during pregnancy in multiple sclerosis. Generated by immunoSEQ multiplex PCR, the TCRdb table keeps only in-frame clones and is missing some. The data show 100,000 or so clones, with approximately 91% seen just once and around 3.2% held by the top ten. The chain is built from TRBV25-1 and TRBJ2-1; tentative D call: TRBD1 (5 bases). This specimen was peripheral blood, taken in the second trimester of pregnancy. The sequence derives from a female donor with multiple sclerosis, enrolled in a pregnancy study. The DNA for the CDR3 is TGTGCCAGCAGTGAATCCCAGGGCTACAATGAGCAGTTCTTC. Translation: CASSESQGYNEQFF.